The following is a TCR beta chain sequence with its context. This specimen comes from a study of T cell changes during pregnancy in multiple sclerosis. This table comes from immunoSEQ multiplex PCR, and its TCRdb copy is limited to in-frame clones, with some not included. The sample includes under 55,000 clones, about 92% of them seen just once. Germline V gives CDR1 MDHEN, CDR2 SYDVKM. The V end lost 4 bases, the J end lost 7 bases, and 14 bases lay between the germline ends. The length of the CDR3 is 14 residues. V gene TRBV28 combines with J gene TRBJ2-1, with D possibly matching TRBD2 (6 bases). Sequences were derived from CD4+ T cells from peripheral blood mononuclear cells, sampled in the third trimester of pregnancy. This clonotype originated in a female donor with multiple sclerosis, enrolled in a pregnancy study. CDR3 protein: CASSSLPRENEQFF. The CDR3 nucleotides read TGTGCCAGCAGTTCCCTCCCCCGGGAGAATGAGCAGTTCTTC.